This T cell receptor (beta chain) stems from a study of beta chain features in type 1 diabetes. The sequenced template was cDNA made from the entire isolated RNA. The average output of naive, central memory and regulatory T cell samples was about 3.57 million reads. The data were produced by immunoSEQ multiplex PCR, yet TCRdb's version contains in-frame clones alone and is incomplete. The sample consists of about 170,000 clones, around 8% of them appearing once. Findings and limits, study-wide: Whatever favoring of shorter templates PCR might show would apply equally to patients and controls. People with Type 1 diabetes carried modestly yet significantly shorter TCRB CDR3s in all four CD4+ subsets.

Note on this clone: Its antigen is currently unknown.

Markers CD45RO/CCR7/CD25/CD127/CD95/CD27 served to sort CD4+ naive, central memory, regulatory and stem cell-like memory cells. The germline V gene has CDR1 SQVTM and CDR2 ANQGSEA. Trimming took 5 bases from V and 4 from J, leaving 13 bases between them. The CDR3 loop spans 13 amino acids. Sequences were obtained from central memory CD4+ T cells from blood. The chain couples TRBV29-1 to TRBJ2-3; TRBD2 is a possible D gene (5 bases). This clonotype originated in a woman aged 40-49 years with type 1 diabetes. The CDR3 reads CSVRPSNPDTQYF. The CDR3, as DNA: TGCAGCGTTCGGCCTAGCAATCCAGATACGCAGTATTTT.